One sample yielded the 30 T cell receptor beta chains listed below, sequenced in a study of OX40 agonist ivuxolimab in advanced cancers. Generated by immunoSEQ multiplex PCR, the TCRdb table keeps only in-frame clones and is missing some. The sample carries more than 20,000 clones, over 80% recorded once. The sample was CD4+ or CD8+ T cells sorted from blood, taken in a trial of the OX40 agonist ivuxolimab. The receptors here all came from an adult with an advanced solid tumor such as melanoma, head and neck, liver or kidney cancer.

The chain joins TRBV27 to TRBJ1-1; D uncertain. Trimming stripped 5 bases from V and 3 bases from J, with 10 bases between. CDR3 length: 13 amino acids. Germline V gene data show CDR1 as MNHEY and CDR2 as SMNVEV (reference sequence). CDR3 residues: CASSRTQHTEAFF. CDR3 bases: TGTGCCAGCAGTCGCACACAGCACACTGAAGCTTTCTTT.

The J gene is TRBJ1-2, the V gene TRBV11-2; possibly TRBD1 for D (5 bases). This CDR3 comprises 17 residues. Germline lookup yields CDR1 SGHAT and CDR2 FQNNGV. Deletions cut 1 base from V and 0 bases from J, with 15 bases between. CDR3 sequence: CASSLASGTSANYGYTF. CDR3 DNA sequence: TGTGCCAGCAGCTTAGCTTCAGGGACCTCAGCTAACTATGGCTACACCTTC.

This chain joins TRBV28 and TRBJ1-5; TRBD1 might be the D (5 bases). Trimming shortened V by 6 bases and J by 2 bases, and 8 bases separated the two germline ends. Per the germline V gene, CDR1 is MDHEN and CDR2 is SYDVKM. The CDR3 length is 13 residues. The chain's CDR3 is CASSMGGNQPQHF. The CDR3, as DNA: TGTGCCAGCAGCATGGGGGGCAATCAGCCCCAGCATTTT. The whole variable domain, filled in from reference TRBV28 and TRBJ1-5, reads DVKVTQSSRYLVKRTGEKVFLECVQDMDHENMFWYRQDPGLGLRLIYFSYDVKMKEKGDIPEGYSVSREKKERFSLILESASTNQTSMYLCASSMGGNQPQHFGDGTRLSIL.

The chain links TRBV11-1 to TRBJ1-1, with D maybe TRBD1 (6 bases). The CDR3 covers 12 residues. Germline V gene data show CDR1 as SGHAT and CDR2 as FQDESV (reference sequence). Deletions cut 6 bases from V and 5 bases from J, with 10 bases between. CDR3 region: CASREGGTEAFF. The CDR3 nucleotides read TGTGCCAGCAGGGAGGGGGGTACTGAAGCTTTCTTT.

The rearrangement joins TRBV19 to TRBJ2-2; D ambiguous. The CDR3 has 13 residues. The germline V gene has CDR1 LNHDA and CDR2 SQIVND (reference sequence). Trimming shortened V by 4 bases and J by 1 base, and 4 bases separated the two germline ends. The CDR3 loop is CASSTQNTGELFF. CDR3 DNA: TGTGCCAGTAGTACGCAGAACACCGGGGAGCTGTTTTTT.

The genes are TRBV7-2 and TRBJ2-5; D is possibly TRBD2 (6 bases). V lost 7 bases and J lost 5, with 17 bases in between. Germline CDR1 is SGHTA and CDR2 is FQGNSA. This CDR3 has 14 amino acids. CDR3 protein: CASTHWRERETQYF. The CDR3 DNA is TGTGCCAGCACCCATTGGAGGGAGCGCGAGACCCAGTACTTC.

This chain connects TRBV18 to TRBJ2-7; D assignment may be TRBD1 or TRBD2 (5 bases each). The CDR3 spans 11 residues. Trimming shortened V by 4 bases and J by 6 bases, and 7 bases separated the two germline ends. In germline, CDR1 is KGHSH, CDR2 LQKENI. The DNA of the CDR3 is TGTGCCAGCTCACGGGACGGCGAGCAGTACTTC. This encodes CASSRDGEQYF. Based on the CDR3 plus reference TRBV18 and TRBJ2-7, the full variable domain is NAGVMQNPRHLVRRRGQEARLRCSPMKGHSHVYWYRQLPEEGLKFMVYLQKENIIDESGMPKERFSAEFPKEGPSILRIQQVVRGDSAAYFCASSRDGEQYFGPGTRLTVT.

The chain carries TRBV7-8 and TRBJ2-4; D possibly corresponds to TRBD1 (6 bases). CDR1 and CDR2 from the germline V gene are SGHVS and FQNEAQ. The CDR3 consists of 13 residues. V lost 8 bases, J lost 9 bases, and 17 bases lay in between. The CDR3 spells CASSREGVGIQYF. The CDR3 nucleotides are TGTGCCAGCTCCCGAGAGGGGGTTGGCATTCAGTACTTC.

Written as DNA, the CDR3 is TGTGCCTGGTGCCATGGGGCCGGCGCAGATACGCAGTATTTT. It codes for CAWCHGAGADTQYF. The rearrangement joins TRBV30 to TRBJ2-3, with TRBD1 as a possible D gene (5 bases). The CDR3 consists of 14 residues. Trimming took 5 bases from V and 4 from J, leaving 16 bases between them. Germline CDR1 and CDR2: GTSNPN and SVGIG (reference sequence).

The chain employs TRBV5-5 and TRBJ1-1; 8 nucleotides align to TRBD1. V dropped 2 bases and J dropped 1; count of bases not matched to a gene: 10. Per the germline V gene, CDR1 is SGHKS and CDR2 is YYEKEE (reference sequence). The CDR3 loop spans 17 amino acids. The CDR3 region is CASSLAPGGFSNTEAFF. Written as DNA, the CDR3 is TGTGCCAGCAGCTTAGCTCCAGGGGGCTTTTCGAACACTGAAGCTTTCTTT.

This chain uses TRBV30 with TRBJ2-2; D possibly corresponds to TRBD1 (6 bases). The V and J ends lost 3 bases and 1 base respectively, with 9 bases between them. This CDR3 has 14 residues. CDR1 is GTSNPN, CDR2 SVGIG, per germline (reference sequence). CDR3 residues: CAWRLDRNTGELFF. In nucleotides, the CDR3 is TGTGCCTGGAGACTGGACAGGAACACCGGGGAGCTGTTTTTT.

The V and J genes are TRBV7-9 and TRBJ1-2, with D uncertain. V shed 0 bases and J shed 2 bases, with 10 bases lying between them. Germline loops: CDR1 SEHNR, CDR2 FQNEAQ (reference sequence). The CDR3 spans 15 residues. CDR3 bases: TGTGCCAGCAGCTTAGCCTCTTCTCTGAACTATGGCTACACCTTC. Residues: CASSLASSLNYGYTF.

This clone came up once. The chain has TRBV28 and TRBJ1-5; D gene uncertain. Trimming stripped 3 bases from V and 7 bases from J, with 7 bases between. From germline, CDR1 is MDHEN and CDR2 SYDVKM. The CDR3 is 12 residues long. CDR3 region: CASSFGLQPQHF. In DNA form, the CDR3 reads TGTGCCAGCAGTTTCGGCTTGCAGCCCCAGCATTTT. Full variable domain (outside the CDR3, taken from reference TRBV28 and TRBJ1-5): DVKVTQSSRYLVKRTGEKVFLECVQDMDHENMFWYRQDPGLGLRLIYFSYDVKMKEKGDIPEGYSVSREKKERFSLILESASTNQTSMYLCASSFGLQPQHFGDGTRLSIL.

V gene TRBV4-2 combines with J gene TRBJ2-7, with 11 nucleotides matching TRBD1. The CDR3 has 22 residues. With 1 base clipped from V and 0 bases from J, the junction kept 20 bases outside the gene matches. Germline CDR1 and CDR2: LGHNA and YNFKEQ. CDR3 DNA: TGTGCCAGCAGCCAAGTTCCCGCCATGCCGGGACAGGGGGACCCGAGCTCCTACGAGCAGTACTTC. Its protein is CASSQVPAMPGQGDPSSYEQYF.

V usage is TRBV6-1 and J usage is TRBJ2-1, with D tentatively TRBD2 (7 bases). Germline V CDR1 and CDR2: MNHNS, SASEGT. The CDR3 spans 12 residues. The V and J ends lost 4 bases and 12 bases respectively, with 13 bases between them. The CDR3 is CASSGLRGGQFF. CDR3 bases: TGTGCCAGCAGTGGCCTGAGGGGGGGGCAGTTCTTC.

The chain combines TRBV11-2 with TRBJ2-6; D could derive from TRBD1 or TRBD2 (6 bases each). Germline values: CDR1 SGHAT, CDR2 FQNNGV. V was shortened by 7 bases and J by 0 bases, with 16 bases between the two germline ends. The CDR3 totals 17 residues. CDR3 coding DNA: TGTGCCAGCAACAAGGGGGGACGGAGCTCTGGGGCCAACGTCCTGACTTTC. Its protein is CASNKGGRSSGANVLTF.

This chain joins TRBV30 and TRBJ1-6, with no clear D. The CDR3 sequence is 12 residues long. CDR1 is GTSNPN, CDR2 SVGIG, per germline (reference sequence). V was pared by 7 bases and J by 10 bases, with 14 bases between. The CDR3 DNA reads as TGTGCCTATAGACGGAGGGTCTCACCCCTCCACTTT. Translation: CAYRRRVSPLHF. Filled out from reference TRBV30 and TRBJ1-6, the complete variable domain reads SQTIHQWPATLVQPVGSPLSLECTVEGTSNPNLYWYRQAAGRGLQLLFYSVGIGQISSEVPQNLSASRPQDRQFILSSKKLLLSDSGFYLCAYRRRVSPLHFGNGTRLTVT.

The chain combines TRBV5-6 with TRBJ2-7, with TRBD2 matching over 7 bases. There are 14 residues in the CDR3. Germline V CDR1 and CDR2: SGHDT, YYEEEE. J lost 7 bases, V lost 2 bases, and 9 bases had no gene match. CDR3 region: CASSFRRELGEQYF. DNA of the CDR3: TGTGCCAGCAGCTTTCGGCGGGAGTTGGGTGAGCAGTACTTC.

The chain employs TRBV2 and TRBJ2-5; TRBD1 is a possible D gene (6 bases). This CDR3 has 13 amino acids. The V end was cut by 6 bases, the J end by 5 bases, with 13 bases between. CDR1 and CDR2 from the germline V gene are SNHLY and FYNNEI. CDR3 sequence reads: CASRDTGMETQYF. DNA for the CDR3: TGTGCCAGCAGAGACACAGGGATGGAGACCCAGTACTTC.

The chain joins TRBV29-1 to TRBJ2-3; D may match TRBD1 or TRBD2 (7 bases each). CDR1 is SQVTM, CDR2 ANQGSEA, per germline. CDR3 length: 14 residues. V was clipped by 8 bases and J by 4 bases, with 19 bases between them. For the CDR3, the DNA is TGCAGCTTACGACAGGGAGGGAACTCAGATACGCAGTATTTT. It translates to CSLRQGGNSDTQYF.

CDR3: CASSASSTDTQYF. The CDR3 DNA reads as TGCGCCAGCAGCGCCTCTAGCACAGATACGCAGTATTTT. The chain carries TRBV5-1 and TRBJ2-3; D unresolved. From germline, CDR1 is SGHRS and CDR2 YFSETQ. The CDR3 contains 13 residues. Trimming pared 4 bases from V and 0 bases from J, leaving 6 bases between. The full variable domain, its missing parts supplied by reference TRBV5-1 and TRBJ2-3, is KAGVTQTPRYLIKTRGQQVTLSCSPISGHRSVSWYQQTPGQGLQFLFEYFSETQRNKGNFPGRFSGRQFSNSRSEMNVSTLELGDSALYLCASSASSTDTQYFGPGTRLTVL.

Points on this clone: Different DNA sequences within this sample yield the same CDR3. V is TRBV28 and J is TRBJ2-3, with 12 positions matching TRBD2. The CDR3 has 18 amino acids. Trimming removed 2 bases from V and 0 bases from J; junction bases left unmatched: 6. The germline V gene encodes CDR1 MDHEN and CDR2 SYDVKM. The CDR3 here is CASSLGLAGGTSTDTQYF. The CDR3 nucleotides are TGTGCCAGCAGTTTAGGGCTAGCGGGGGGGACTAGCACAGATACGCAGTATTTT.

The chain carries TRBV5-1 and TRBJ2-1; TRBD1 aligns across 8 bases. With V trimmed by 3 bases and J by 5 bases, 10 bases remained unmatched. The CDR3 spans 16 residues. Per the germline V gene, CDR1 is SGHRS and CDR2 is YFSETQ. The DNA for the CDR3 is TGCGCCAGCAGCTCTCGACCGGACAGGGCACACAATGAGCAGTTCTTC. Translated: CASSSRPDRAHNEQFF. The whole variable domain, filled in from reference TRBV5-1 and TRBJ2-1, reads KAGVTQTPRYLIKTRGQQVTLSCSPISGHRSVSWYQQTPGQGLQFLFEYFSETQRNKGNFPGRFSGRQFSNSRSEMNVSTLELGDSALYLCASSSRPDRAHNEQFFGPGTRLTVL.

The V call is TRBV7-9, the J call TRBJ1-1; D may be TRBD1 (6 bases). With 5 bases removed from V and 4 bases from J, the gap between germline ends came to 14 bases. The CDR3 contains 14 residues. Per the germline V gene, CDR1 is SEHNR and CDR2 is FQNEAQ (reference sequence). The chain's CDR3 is CASSPGTTATEAFF. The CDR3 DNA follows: TGTGCCAGCAGCCCCGGGACAACGGCCACTGAAGCTTTCTTT.

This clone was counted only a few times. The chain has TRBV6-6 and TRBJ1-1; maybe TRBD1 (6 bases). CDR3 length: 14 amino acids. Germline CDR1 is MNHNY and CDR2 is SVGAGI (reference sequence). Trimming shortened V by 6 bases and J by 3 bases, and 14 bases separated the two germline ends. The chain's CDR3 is CASRTQGQHTEAFF. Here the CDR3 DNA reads TGTGCCAGCAGGACACAGGGACAACACACTGAAGCTTTCTTT.

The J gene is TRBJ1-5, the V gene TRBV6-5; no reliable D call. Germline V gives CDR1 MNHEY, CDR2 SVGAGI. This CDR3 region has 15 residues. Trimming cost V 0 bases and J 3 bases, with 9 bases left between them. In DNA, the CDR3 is TGTGCCAGCAGTTACTCCGGGCAGTACAATCAGCCCCAGCATTTT. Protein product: CASSYSGQYNQPQHF.

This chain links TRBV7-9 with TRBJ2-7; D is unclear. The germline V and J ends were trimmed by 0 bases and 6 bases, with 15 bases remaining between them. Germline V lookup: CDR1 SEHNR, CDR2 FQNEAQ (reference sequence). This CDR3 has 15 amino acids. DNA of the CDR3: TGTGCCAGCAGCTTAGCGGTTGAACTGGTGGGCGAGCAGTACTTC. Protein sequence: CASSLAVELVGEQYF.

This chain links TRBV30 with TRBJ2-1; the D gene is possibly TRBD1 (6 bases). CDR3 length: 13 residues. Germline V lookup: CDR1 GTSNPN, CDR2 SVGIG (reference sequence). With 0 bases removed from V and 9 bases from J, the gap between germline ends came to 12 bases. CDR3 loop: CAWSVTGSTEQFF. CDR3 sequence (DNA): TGTGCCTGGAGTGTAACAGGGAGCACTGAGCAGTTCTTC.

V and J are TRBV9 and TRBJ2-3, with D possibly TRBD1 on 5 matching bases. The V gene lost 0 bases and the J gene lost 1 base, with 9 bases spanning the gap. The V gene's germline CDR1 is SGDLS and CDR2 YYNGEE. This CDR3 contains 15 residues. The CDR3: CASSVEQGRTDTQYF. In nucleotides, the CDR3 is TGTGCCAGCAGCGTAGAGCAGGGCCGCACAGATACGCAGTATTTT. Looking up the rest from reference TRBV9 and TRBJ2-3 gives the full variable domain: DSGVTQTPKHLITATGQRVTLRCSPRSGDLSVYWYQQSLDQGLQFLIQYYNGEERAKGNILERFSAQQFPDLHSELNLSSLELGDSALYFCASSVEQGRTDTQYFGPGTRLTVL.

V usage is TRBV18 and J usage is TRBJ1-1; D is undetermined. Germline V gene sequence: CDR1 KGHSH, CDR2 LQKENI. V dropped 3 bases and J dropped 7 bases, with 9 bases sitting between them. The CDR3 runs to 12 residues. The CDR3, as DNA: TGTGCCAGCTCACCGATCCTACTTGAAGCTTTCTTT. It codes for CASSPILLEAFF.